This T cell receptor beta chain comes out of a study of shared clonotypes between healthy human individuals. The CDR3 length is 13 residues. The study's findings and limits: Several donors held 4.5% to 5% of naive CD4 clonotypes in common.

A note on this clone: The antigen remains undetermined.

The authors ran the assay at deep level. Assay: immunoSEQ multiplex PCR; the TCRdb copy retains only in-frame clones and omits some. The sample has a few million clones; roughly nine tenths are singletons. The chain carries TRBV21-1 and TRBJ1-2. TRBV21-1 is tagged as a pseudogene. The source is a man younger than 30 in good health. Sequencing used naive CD4+ T cells sorted from blood. The subset here: CD45RA+ positively selected. This chain's CDR3 is CASSKEANYGYTF. The CDR3 nucleotides are TGTGCCAGCAGCAAAGAGGCTAACTATGGCTACACCTTC.